This TCR beta chain was profiled in a study of T cell responses to AZD1222 COVID-19 vaccine (dated by TCRdb to the early 2020s). A note on the overall study: Because spike-specific TCR depth and breadth did not differ between the two schedules, AZD1222 recipients who got a second dose at roughly 4 weeks were pooled with those who got a second dose at roughly 12 weeks. A total of 233 trial participants underwent TCR sequencing, of whom around 200 received two doses of AZD1222 and about 26 received two doses of the MenACWY control vaccine. Trial participants were enrolled by age into subgroups of 18-55, 56-69 and 70-plus years, and 148, 28 and 57 TCR-sequenced participants, respectively, were included in these subgroups.

The CDR3 has 14 amino acids, counting the end cysteine and phenylalanine. This entry keeps only the CDR3 DNA: 42 bases, framed from base 1. Trimming costs V 0 bases and J 8 bases, and their ends lie 13 bases apart. CDR1 and CDR2 are drawn from the germline V gene: MNHEY, SVGAGI. This specimen's time point label, interpreted: baseline before first vaccination. Vaccinee samples were obtained from the UK trials COV001 and COV002, which included a single-blind randomized controlled phase 2/3 trial of AZD1222 (ChAdOx1 nCoV-19) in healthy adults. For TCRbeta chain sequencing, PBMC samples were collected from trial participants at day 0 and at day 28 after the second dose. The full study reports these points: Spike-specific TCR breadth and depth rose significantly after two AZD1222 doses compared with day 0 and with MenACWY recipients. Participants were mostly white British, with more females than males. The authors suggested clonal diversity may have been underestimated. No day 14 peak-response samples were available, so repertoires were characterized only after the peak T cell response. Only a handful of AZD1222 recipients were SARS-CoV-2 seropositive at baseline, limiting conclusions about previously exposed vaccinees. The vaccine-associated CD4 TCRs covered the entire spike protein, and the dominant responses fell in regions 160-218 and 743-854. Nearly half of unique spike-specific TCRs reportedly recognized epitopes outside regions mutated in the B.1.351 and B.1.1.7 variants. In the small 56-69-year group, the increase in depth fell short of significance, most likely because of low power.

As for this clone: Its antigen target is currently unknown. Base quality data are lacking; no much larger clone is found one base away.

The CDR3 regions of human TCRbeta chains were analyzed by immunosequencing. Per the original workflow: TCRs in the repertoires were compared against a reference library of SARS-CoV-2-specific TCRs that had been generated with the MIRA antigen-specificity platform. Breadth was defined as the fraction of unique TCRs that were SARS-CoV-2-associated, and depth was defined as the fraction of total T cells that were SARS-CoV-2-associated. Using the MIRA data, each spike-specific TCR was assigned both to the spike region to which the TCR was reactive and to a CD4 or CD8 class. Log10-transformed breadth and depth values were compared by one-way ANOVA with Sidak's multiple comparisons tests. TCRdb provides this immuneACCESS table in a form limited to in-frame rearrangements. Some clones are lacking; in checked studies, under half of them reflect an unresolved V gene, and why the rest are absent is not known. D and trimming come from the DNA, and the V and J calls and clone size come from that table. This sample has 150,000 or so clones in its table, and roughly nine tenths of those were observed once. Of the sample, 6.9% is held by the ten largest clones.

This TCR was sampled from an adult in good health. The specimen comprised peripheral blood, sampled on day 0 of AZD1222 vaccination. The sequence links TRBV6-5 to TRBJ1-2; no D gene is confidently identified. The nucleotide sequence is given as TGTGCCAGCAGTTACTCGTACACTTCGTACGGCTACACCTTC. It translates as CASSYSYTSYGYTF.